Shown below are 26 T cell receptor beta chains from a single sample sequenced in a study of T-cell memory formation after mild COVID-19 (dated by TCRdb to about 2021). Libraries were made using 5' RACE. Data came from an Illumina NovaSeq 6000. TCRdb applied fastp at Q25 and MiXCR to the public reads, then kept only in-frame beta chains. Each CDR3 protein appears once, grouped with its most common genes and DNA. The sample table records 100,000 to 120,000 distinct CDR3 sequences; 20% to 25% of these occur just once. Clones ranked in the top ten supply approximately 41% of the sample. Specimen: PBMCs or a T cell subset sorted from them (not recorded which). All receptors derive from a man younger than 30 who had mild COVID-19 (a few samples of this study predate the infection). The sample titles of this study are shuffled in the database, so cell type and time point are left out; the donor was told from shared clones.

The chain uses TRBV3-1 and TRBJ1-1; TRBD1 might be the D (5 bases). Germline CDR1 LGHDT, CDR2 YNNKEL (reference sequence). The CDR3 is 14 amino acids. V was pared by 1 base and J by 1 base, with 7 bases between. CDR3 bases: TGTGCCAGCAGCCAAGGGGGCCAGAACACTGAAGCTTTCTTT. This translates into CASSQGGQNTEAFF.

This clonotype was counted a few times. The genes are TRBV4-1 and TRBJ2-6; D is perhaps TRBD1 or TRBD2 (5 bases each). Germline CDR1 is MGHRA and CDR2 is YSYEKL. CDR3 size: 15 residues. Trimming took 2 bases from V and 1 from J, leaving 6 bases between them. The DNA of the CDR3 is TGCGCCAGCAGCCAATGGGGGTCTGGGGCCAACGTCCTGACTTTC. Amino acids: CASSQWGSGANVLTF.

V usage is TRBV7-2 and J usage is TRBJ1-1, with D unclear. V was clipped by 3 bases and J by 4 bases, with 12 bases between them. CDR3 size: 14 residues. The germline V gene has CDR1 SGHTA and CDR2 FQGNSA. CDR3 bases: TGTGCCAGCAGCTTCGAAGGTCGGCGCACTGAAGCTTTCTTT. Translating gives CASSFEGRRTEAFF.

The rearrangement links TRBV4-2 to TRBJ2-7, with D perhaps matching TRBD2 (5 bases). CDR3 length equals 16 residues. Germline assignment: CDR1 LGHNA and CDR2 YNFKEQ. Trimming stripped 0 bases from V and 5 bases from J, with 17 bases between. CDR3 region: CASSQDPSIEFDEQYF. The DNA of the CDR3 is TGTGCCAGCAGCCAAGACCCTAGCATCGAGTTTGACGAGCAGTACTTC.

The chain is built from TRBV12-5 and TRBJ2-3; no reliable D call. V was pared by 1 base and J by 6 bases, with 5 bases between. This CDR3 comprises 12 residues. Germline-derived CDR1 and CDR2 are LGHNT and FRNRAP. CDR3 amino acids: CASGLGGDTQYF. The CDR3 DNA sequence: TGTGCTAGTGGTTTGGGAGGTGATACGCAGTATTTT.

This clonotype was recorded a few times. The chain uses TRBV7-9 and TRBJ2-1; a possible D gene is TRBD2 (7 bases). The V end lost 3 bases, the J end lost 5 bases, and 17 bases lay between the germline ends. CDR3 length: 16 amino acids. The germline V gene encodes CDR1 SEHNR and CDR2 FQNEAQ (reference sequence). The CDR3 reads CASSFTRGAWDNEQFF. CDR3 in DNA: TGTGCCAGCAGCTTTACCCGGGGGGCATGGGACAATGAGCAGTTCTTC.

This clonotype was counted a few times. This chain uses TRBV7-6 with TRBJ2-5; TRBD2 agrees at 10 bases. Losses at the gene ends were 3 bases for V and 5 bases for J; bases not matched to a gene: 12. The CDR3 totals 17 residues. Germline V gene data show CDR1 as SGHVS and CDR2 as FNYEAQ. In nucleotides, the CDR3 is TGTGCCAGCAGCTTCTCGCTAGCGGGGGTATATTGGGAGACCCAGTACTTC. Protein product: CASSFSLAGVYWETQYF.

This chain uses TRBV7-2 with TRBJ1-5; the D gene is possibly TRBD1 (6 bases). The germline gives CDR1 SGHTA, CDR2 FQGNSA. V lost 3 bases, J lost 7 bases, and 13 bases lay in between. CDR3 size: 14 residues. The CDR3 here is CASSFGGTGQPQHF. The CDR3 coding sequence is TGTGCCAGCAGCTTCGGGGGTACAGGGCAGCCCCAGCATTTT.

V gene TRBV5-1 combines with J gene TRBJ2-2; D is perhaps TRBD1 (7 bases). The CDR3 totals 18 residues. V was pared by 4 bases and J by 5 bases, with 24 bases between. CDR1 SGHRS and CDR2 YFSETQ come from the germline V gene. DNA of the CDR3: TGCGCCAGCAGCCGCTTTCGTACAGGGGCGCGGGGAACCGGGGAGCTGTTTTTT. Its translation is CASSRFRTGARGTGELFF.

V is TRBV9 and J is TRBJ2-5, with D tentatively TRBD2 (7 bases). With 0 bases removed from V and 4 bases from J, the gap between germline ends came to 16 bases. This CDR3 is built from 16 residues. Looked up from germline, CDR1 is SGDLS and CDR2 is YYNGEE. CDR3 DNA: TGTGCCAGCAGCGTAGGGGGGGGGCTGGTCGGAGAGACCCAGTACTTC. Translation gives CASSVGGGLVGETQYF.

The V and J genes are TRBV27 and TRBJ2-7; 7 bases align to TRBD2. After removal of 3 bases from V and 6 bases from J, the junction contained 5 bases not matched to a gene. Looked up from germline, CDR1 is MNHEY and CDR2 is SMNVEV (reference sequence). The CDR3 has 13 residues. CDR3 sequence (DNA): TGTGCCAGCAGTTTCACCACGGGAGGCGAGCAGTACTTC. It codes for CASSFTTGGEQYF.

The chain links TRBV12-3 or TRBV12-4 to TRBJ1-4; possible D gene TRBD1, 6 bases. The CDR3 sequence is 15 residues long. The germline V and J ends were trimmed by 6 bases and 0 bases, with 11 bases remaining between them. This CDR3 reads CASRRTGTTNEKLFF. CDR3 nucleotide sequence: TGTGCCAGCAGACGTACAGGGACAACTAATGAAAAACTGTTTTTT.

The chain employs TRBV4-1 and TRBJ2-7, with unresolved D. V lost 1 base to trimming and J lost 3 bases, with 7 bases between them. The germline CDR1 and CDR2 sequences are MGHRA and YSYEKL. The CDR3 is 13 amino acids. The CDR3 sequence: CASSQGLSYEQYF. The CDR3 DNA follows: TGCGCCAGCAGCCAAGGCCTAAGCTACGAGCAGTACTTC.

J is TRBJ1-1 and V is TRBV12-3 or TRBV12-4; the D gene is possibly TRBD1 (5 bases). The CDR3 has 12 residues. Trimming cost V 6 bases and J 7 bases, with 12 bases left between them. CDR3 DNA sequence: TGTGCCAGCAGCCACGGACATTTTGAAGCTTTCTTT. Protein: CASSHGHFEAFF.

The chain has TRBV6-2 or TRBV6-3 and TRBJ2-7, with D unresolved. Trimming pared 4 bases from V and 2 bases from J, leaving 9 bases between. The germline V gene has CDR1 MNHEY and CDR2 SVGEGT. The CDR3 has 13 residues. The CDR3 reads CASSFGRTYEQYV. The CDR3 DNA is TGTGCCAGCAGTTTTGGACGGACCTACGAGCAGTACGTC.

CDR3: CSAQQGSTDTQYF. The CDR3 nucleotides read TGCAGTGCTCAACAGGGCTCCACAGATACGCAGTATTTT. The V gene is TRBV20-1, the J gene TRBJ2-3, with D possibly matching TRBD1 (6 bases). V was trimmed by 5 bases and J by 2 bases, leaving 11 bases between them. In germline, CDR1 is DFQATT, CDR2 SNEGSKA (reference sequence). CDR3 length equals 13 residues.

In this sample, this clonotype turned up a few times. This rearrangement joins TRBV10-2 to TRBJ2-6, with no clear D. The germline CDR1 and CDR2 sequences are WSHSY and SAAADI. The CDR3 covers 14 residues. V lost 3 bases to trimming and J lost 2 bases, with 5 bases between them. CDR3 sequence reads: CASSDPTGANVLTF. The CDR3 nucleotides are TGCGCCAGCAGTGACCCGACTGGGGCCAACGTCCTGACTTTC.

The chain recombines TRBV7-6 with TRBJ2-5; D perhaps matches TRBD2 (5 bases). CDR1 is SGHVS, CDR2 FNYEAQ, per germline. The ends were cut back, 1 base at V and 5 bases at J, with 17 bases in the middle. This CDR3 spans 16 amino acids. CDR3 coding DNA: TGTGCCAGCAGCTTAGAGAATGGGGTTACGGGGGAGACCCAGTACTTC. As protein: CASSLENGVTGETQYF.

The CDR3 DNA follows: TGTGCCAGCAGCCGCACGGGGGCTGGCTACACCTTC. This translates into CASSRTGAGYTF. This chain connects TRBV7-2 to TRBJ1-2, with D possibly being TRBD1 (6 bases). This CDR3 contains 12 residues. The germline V and J ends were trimmed by 5 bases and 7 bases, with 11 bases remaining between them. Germline V CDR1 and CDR2: SGHTA, FQGNSA.

The chain combines TRBV5-1 with TRBJ1-1; unclear D gene. Germline V gene data show CDR1 as SGHRS and CDR2 as YFSETQ. Trimming took 1 base from V and 2 from J, leaving 9 bases between them. The CDR3 spans 14 residues. This chain's CDR3 is CASSLSSINTEAFF. CDR3 coding DNA: TGCGCCAGCAGCTTGAGCTCGATCAACACTGAAGCTTTCTTT.

This clonotype has a handful of counts. The V and J genes are TRBV5-5 and TRBJ2-7; 7 positions match TRBD1. Germline V gene lookup returns CDR1 SGHKS and CDR2 YYEKEE (reference sequence). The CDR3 covers 13 residues. V dropped 3 bases and J dropped 5; count of bases not matched to a gene: 5. CDR3 sequence reads: CASSSTGLHEQYV. The CDR3, as DNA: TGTGCCAGCAGCTCGACAGGGCTCCACGAGCAGTACGTC.

This clonotype was seen once. The chain recombines TRBV5-6 with TRBJ2-5; possibly TRBD1 for D (5 bases). This CDR3 has 15 residues. V was clipped by 1 base and J by 4 bases, with 14 bases between them. Germline V gene lookup returns CDR1 SGHDT and CDR2 YYEEEE. The CDR3 DNA sequence: TGTGCCAGCAGCTTGAAGTGGGGCAGTTTAGAGACCCAGTACTTC. Amino acid sequence: CASSLKWGSLETQYF.

The sample holds a few counts of this clonotype. The chain employs TRBV5-1 and TRBJ2-7, with 11 positions matching TRBD2. V lost 0 bases, J lost 2 bases, and 4 bases stayed unmatched. The CDR3 covers 16 residues. CDR1 is SGHRS, CDR2 YFSETQ, per germline. The CDR3 spells CASSLEGSGGAYEQYF. CDR3 nucleotide sequence: TGCGCCAGCAGCTTGGAGGGTAGCGGGGGGGCCTACGAGCAGTACTTC.

This clonotype showed up just a few times. The V gene is TRBV4-1, the J gene TRBJ1-1; D is possibly TRBD1 (6 bases). This CDR3 is 16 amino acids long. V lost 3 bases, J lost 1 base, and 15 bases lay in between. Per the germline V gene, CDR1 is MGHRA and CDR2 is YSYEKL. Here the CDR3 reads CASSHSGRGQNTEAFF. The CDR3 DNA follows: TGCGCCAGCAGCCACTCGGGGAGGGGACAGAACACTGAAGCTTTCTTT.

CDR3 sequence: CASSEALDSNQPQHF. DNA for the CDR3: TGTGCCAGCAGTGAAGCGCTAGATAGCAATCAGCCCCAGCATTTT. The chain joins TRBV2 to TRBJ1-5; D is unclear. This CDR3 is 15 amino acids long. Germline V gene sequence: CDR1 SNHLY, CDR2 FYNNEI. V dropped 0 bases and J dropped 0 bases, with 6 bases sitting between them.

This clonotype was seen a handful of times. The chain recombines TRBV12-3 or TRBV12-4 with TRBJ2-1, with D possibly being TRBD1 (6 bases). This CDR3 comprises 16 residues. V gave up 2 bases and J gave up 3 bases, with 14 bases separating them. In DNA form, the CDR3 reads TGTGCCAGCAGTTTATTAGGTGGGGGCCGCTACAATGAGCAGTTCTTC. It encodes CASSLLGGGRYNEQFF.